These 30 T cell receptor beta chains were sequenced from one sample in a study of identical twins. Via MiXCR, TCRdb re-called the 5' RACE reads, giving one row per CDR3 protein. The sample includes about 720,000 distinct CDR3 sequences, roughly 20% of them seen just once. These data were also filed under a second study, of T cells expressing NK-cell markers.

Sequencing input: PBMCs. The receptors shown here come from a woman aged 18 to 35 in good health.

V is TRBV20-1 and J is TRBJ2-3, with D tentatively TRBD2 (6 bases). The germline V gene has CDR1 DFQATT and CDR2 SNEGSKA (reference sequence). The V gene lost 4 bases and the J gene lost 0 bases, with 11 bases spanning the gap. The CDR3 extends over 14 amino acids. The CDR3 nucleotides are TGCAGTGCTAAACGGAGCGGGAGCACAGATACGCAGTATTTT. It encodes CSAKRSGSTDTQYF.

This clonotype came up many times. The rearrangement links TRBV5-4 to TRBJ2-1, with 8 bases fitting TRBD2. V trimming: 4 bases; J trimming: 7 bases; junction bases outside the gene matches: 13. Germline assignment: CDR1 SGHNT and CDR2 YYREEE (reference sequence). The CDR3 is 16 amino acids. The CDR3 nucleotides read TGTGCCAGCAGCGCGGAGACCGGACTAGCAGGAAATGAGCAGTTCTTC. It encodes CASSAETGLAGNEQFF.

The rearrangement uses TRBV12-3 or TRBV12-4 and TRBJ2-7; TRBD2 matches at 8 bases. This CDR3 region has 13 residues. The V and J ends lost 6 bases and 6 bases, in that order; junction bases with no gene match: 7. CDR3 in amino acids: CASSQREPGEQYF. CDR3 DNA sequence: TGTGCCAGCAGCCAGCGGGAGCCGGGCGAGCAGTACTTC.

This clonotype has a handful of counts. The rearrangement links TRBV20-1 to TRBJ2-7; D possibly corresponds to TRBD1 (5 bases). The V gene lost 3 bases and the J gene lost 6 bases, with 12 bases spanning the gap. The CDR3 has 12 amino acids. From germline, CDR1 is DFQATT and CDR2 SNEGSKA (reference sequence). The CDR3 spells CSARNQGGEQYF. DNA for the CDR3: TGCAGTGCTAGGAATCAGGGTGGCGAGCAGTACTTC.

V usage is TRBV20-1 and J usage is TRBJ2-5, with 11 bases fitting TRBD2. Germline V gene data show CDR1 as DFQATT and CDR2 as SNEGSKA (reference sequence). The V and J ends lost 4 bases and 5 bases, in that order; junction bases with no gene match: 12. This CDR3 is 16 amino acids long. The CDR3 protein is CSANFLAGGHRETQYF. CDR3 DNA sequence: TGCAGTGCTAATTTCCTAGCGGGGGGCCACCGGGAGACCCAGTACTTC.

Only a few counts were recorded for this clonotype. J is TRBJ2-7 and V is TRBV20-1, with 7 nucleotides matching TRBD2. The germline CDR1 and CDR2 sequences are DFQATT and SNEGSKA (reference sequence). V lost 2 bases, J lost 0 bases, and 4 bases stayed unmatched. The CDR3 extends over 14 amino acids. Written as DNA, the CDR3 is TGCAGTGCTAGACGTGGCGGGAGCTCCTACGAGCAGTACTTC. Amino acid sequence: CSARRGGSSYEQYF.

As DNA, the CDR3 is TGTGCCAGCAGCTTGGACAGGCTGGGGGGCTACACCTTC. Protein sequence: CASSLDRLGGYTF. The rearrangement uses TRBV5-4 and TRBJ1-2, with a possible D match to TRBD1 (5 bases). The CDR3 sequence is 13 residues long. V was clipped by 0 bases and J by 8 bases, with 11 bases between them. The V gene's germline CDR1 is SGHNT and CDR2 YYREEE (reference sequence). The full variable domain, with the rest looked up from reference TRBV5-4 and TRBJ1-2, is ETGVTQSPTHLIKTRGQQVTLRCSSQSGHNTVSWYQQALGQGPQFIFQYYREEENGRGNFPPRFSGLQFPNYSSELNVNALELDDSALYLCASSLDRLGGYTFGSGTRLTVV.

A few counts support this clonotype. The chain uses TRBV20-1 and TRBJ2-7; TRBD1 matches 7 bases. This CDR3 region has 13 residues. CDR1 and CDR2 from the germline V gene are DFQATT and SNEGSKA (reference sequence). Losses at the gene ends were 3 bases for V and 4 bases for J; bases not matched to a gene: 6. CDR3 in amino acids: CSASEGASYEQYF. The CDR3 nucleotides read TGCAGTGCTAGTGAGGGGGCGTCGTACGAGCAGTACTTC.

The chain joins TRBV29-1 to TRBJ2-2, with TRBD2 identical over 7 bases. V lost 5 bases, J lost 4 bases, and 13 bases stayed unmatched. Germline lookup yields CDR1 SQVTM and CDR2 ANQGSEA. This CDR3 spans 16 amino acids. CDR3 region: CSVSPVAGAVTGELFF. In nucleotides, the CDR3 is TGCAGCGTTTCCCCCGTAGCGGGCGCGGTCACCGGGGAGCTGTTTTTT.

This clonotype has only a few counts. The chain has TRBV12-3 or TRBV12-4 and TRBJ2-1; 13 positions match TRBD2. This CDR3 region has 15 residues. V gave up 5 bases and J gave up 4 bases; unmatched junction bases: 2. CDR3 nucleotide sequence: TGTGCCAGCAGTGGGACTAGCGGGAAATACAATGAGCAGTTCTTC. Translation gives CASSGTSGKYNEQFF.

This clonotype has just a few counts. The genes are TRBV7-3 and TRBJ2-5; 11 bases map to TRBD2. CDR3 length: 15 residues. CDR1 is SGHTA and CDR2 is FQGTGA in the germline V gene. The junction had 6 bases not matched to a gene; V was cut back by 5 bases and J by 4 bases. The CDR3, as DNA: TGTGCCAGCAGCCAAACCGGGACTAGCGGAGAGACCCAGTACTTC. This translates into CASSQTGTSGETQYF.

This chain uses TRBV12-3 or TRBV12-4 with TRBJ2-1; D perhaps matches TRBD2 (6 bases). The CDR3 is 14 residues long. Trimming cost V 1 base and J 8 bases, with 12 bases left between them. This chain's CDR3 is CASSLGLVWDEQFF. For the CDR3, the DNA is TGTGCCAGCAGTTTAGGACTAGTCTGGGATGAGCAGTTCTTC.

This clonotype appeared a few times. The V gene is TRBV29-1, the J gene TRBJ1-1; 9 bases match TRBD1. Trimming took 8 bases from V and 6 from J; bases not matched to a gene: 10. This CDR3 is built from 13 residues. Germline values: CDR1 SQVTM, CDR2 ANQGSEA. The CDR3: CSTGGTGLAEAFF. The CDR3 coding sequence is TGCAGCACGGGTGGGACAGGGCTCGCTGAAGCTTTCTTT.

A remark on this clonotype: One end of the junction varies from germline; a read error may be responsible. The chain carries TRBV5-1 and TRBJ2-2, with 8 positions matching TRBD2. The CDR3 is 16 residues long. The germline V gene encodes CDR1 SGHRS and CDR2 YFSETQ. The CDR3 region has the DNA TGTGCCAGCAGCTTAGCCGGACTAGCAGGAACCGGGGAGCTGTTTTTT. It codes for CASSLAGLAGTGELFF.

The rearrangement links TRBV6-2 or TRBV6-3 to TRBJ1-2; no definite D call. The CDR3 spans 14 residues. Germline CDR1 is MNHEY and CDR2 is SVGEGT. V gave up 4 bases and J gave up 9 bases, with 18 bases separating them. In DNA, the CDR3 is TGTGCCAGCAGTTTAGCACAGATGAATTTGCGCTACACCTTC. Amino acid sequence: CASSLAQMNLRYTF.

This clonotype was observed a handful of times. This chain connects TRBV20-1 to TRBJ1-2; D unresolved. The CDR3 has 11 residues. Between the trimmed V and J ends, which lost 3 bases and 7 bases, there was a span of 9 bases. Germline-derived CDR1 and CDR2 are DFQATT and SNEGSKA (reference sequence). The CDR3 nucleotides are TGCAGTGCTAGGGGAGGGCTTGGCTACACCTTC. Encoded protein: CSARGGLGYTF.

This clonotype was observed many times. V usage is TRBV5-6 and J usage is TRBJ2-6; 12 bases agree with TRBD1. Germline loops: CDR1 SGHDT, CDR2 YYEEEE. This CDR3 comprises 16 residues. Germline trimming cut 5 bases from V and 10 bases from J; bases unmatched to any gene: 10. The CDR3 loop is CASREVGQGASNVLTF. The CDR3 bases are TGTGCCAGCAGGGAGGTGGGACAGGGGGCCTCAAACGTCCTGACTTTC.

This clonotype was counted at least ten times. The chain employs TRBV3-1 and TRBJ1-1, with D unclear. With 0 bases removed from V and 1 base from J, the gap between germline ends came to 12 bases. The CDR3 consists of 16 residues. CDR1 and CDR2 from the germline V gene are LGHDT and YNNKEL (reference sequence). CDR3 in amino acids: CASSQDLGRRNTEAFF. Written as DNA, the CDR3 is TGTGCCAGCAGCCAAGACTTGGGCAGAAGGAACACTGAAGCTTTCTTT. The entire variable domain, with the rest obtained from reference TRBV3-1 and TRBJ1-1, is as follows: DTAVSQTPKYLVTQMGNDKSIKCEQNLGHDTMYWYKQDSKKFLKIMFSYNNKELIINETVPNRFSPKSPDKAHLNLHINSLELGDSAVYFCASSQDLGRRNTEAFFGQGTRLTVV.

This clonotype showed up just once. The J gene is TRBJ2-1, the V gene TRBV6-1; 14 bases fit TRBD2. The junction had 3 bases not matched to a gene; V was cut back by 6 bases and J by 8 bases. The germline V gene has CDR1 MNHNS and CDR2 SASEGT. This CDR3 is built from 14 residues. This CDR3 reads CASRGLAGGYEQFF. Here the CDR3 DNA reads TGTGCCAGCAGAGGACTAGCGGGAGGCTATGAGCAGTTCTTC.

Here the CDR3 DNA reads TGCAGTGCTAGTGTGGGAGCCCACTACAATGAGCAGTTCTTC. Protein sequence: CSASVGAHYNEQFF. V gene TRBV20-1 combines with J gene TRBJ2-1, with a weak D call TRBD2 (5 bases). CDR1 DFQATT and CDR2 SNEGSKA come from the germline V gene (reference sequence). V lost 3 bases, J lost 3 bases, and 12 bases lay in between. The CDR3 totals 14 residues.

This chain joins TRBV4-2 and TRBJ2-3; D not resolved. Trimming left V 0 bases short and J 0 bases short, with 10 bases between. Germline loops: CDR1 LGHNA, CDR2 YNFKEQ. The CDR3 contains 16 residues. For the CDR3, the DNA is TGTGCCAGCAGCCAAGATCTTTGGCGGAGCACAGATACGCAGTATTTT. This encodes CASSQDLWRSTDTQYF.

This clonotype was seen ten or more times. The chain uses TRBV10-3 and TRBJ2-1; 8 nucleotides line up with TRBD2. J gave up 9 bases and V 2 bases, and 12 bases lay outside the gene matches. The germline V gene has CDR1 ENHRY and CDR2 SYGVKD. The CDR3 loop spans 16 amino acids. This chain's CDR3 is CAISEPGLVVHTEQFF. The DNA of the CDR3 is TGTGCCATCAGTGAGCCGGGACTAGTTGTCCACACTGAGCAGTTCTTC.

This clonotype was counted between two and nine times. The genes are TRBV12-3 or TRBV12-4 and TRBJ2-6; the D is unclear. This CDR3 has 15 amino acids. Trimming pared 7 bases from V and 4 bases from J, leaving 14 bases between. The CDR3 coding sequence is TGTGCCAGCACCCTGGTAGGGCTCGGGGCCAACGTCCTGACTTTC. Translation: CASTLVGLGANVLTF.

The rearrangement links TRBV9 to TRBJ2-1; D remains unclear. Trimming removed 0 bases from V and 15 bases from J, with 16 bases in between. The germline V gene encodes CDR1 SGDLS and CDR2 YYNGEE. The CDR3 loop spans 13 amino acids. The CDR3 is CASSVVYEGEPFF. CDR3 nucleotides: TGTGCCAGCAGCGTAGTATATGAAGGCGAACCGTTCTTC.

This chain joins TRBV7-9 and TRBJ2-1; D is uncertain. Between the trimmed V and J ends, which lost 1 base and 7 bases, there was a span of 8 bases. The germline gives CDR1 SEHNR, CDR2 FQNEAQ (reference sequence). The CDR3 has 13 residues. The DNA of the CDR3 is TGTGCCAGCAGCTTAGGTTATGGGAATGAGCAGTTCTTC. Amino acid sequence: CASSLGYGNEQFF.

In this sample, this clonotype turned up a few times. The chain recombines TRBV6-1 with TRBJ2-2; D call uncertain. CDR3 length: 13 amino acids. The ends were cut back, 6 bases at V and 4 bases at J, with 9 bases in the middle. Germline V gene lookup returns CDR1 MNHNS and CDR2 SASEGT. The CDR3 DNA follows: TGTGCCAGCAGAGTTATGTCCACCGGGGAGCTGTTTTTT. It encodes CASRVMSTGELFF.

This clonotype has just a few counts. This chain uses TRBV6-2 or TRBV6-3 with TRBJ2-1; D possibly matches TRBD1 or TRBD2 (5 bases each). This CDR3 region has 14 residues. CDR1 and CDR2 (germline): MNHEY, SVGEGT. Between the trimmed V and J ends, which lost 5 bases and 2 bases, there was a span of 10 bases. This chain's CDR3 is CASSRDQTYNEQFF. In DNA, the CDR3 is TGTGCCAGCAGTCGGGACCAGACCTACAATGAGCAGTTCTTC.

The sample holds a few counts of this clonotype. The V call is TRBV7-2, the J call TRBJ2-7; the D gene could be TRBD1 or TRBD2 (5 bases each). This CDR3 has 12 residues. V was clipped by 2 bases and J by 6 bases, with 8 bases between them. The germline CDR1 and CDR2 sequences are SGHTA and FQGNSA. CDR3 sequence: CASSLMGTEQYF. The CDR3 nucleotides are TGTGCCAGCAGCTTAATGGGGACCGAGCAGTACTTC.

The chain joins TRBV5-1 to TRBJ2-1, with TRBD2 identical over 13 bases. The CDR3 totals 13 residues. V was pared by 4 bases and J by 16 bases, with 8 bases of the junction left unmatched. The germline V gene has CDR1 SGHRS and CDR2 YFSETQ. The CDR3 loop reads CASSQTSGGFGFF. In nucleotides, the CDR3 is TGCGCCAGCAGCCAGACTAGCGGGGGGTTCGGTTTCTTC.

This clonotype was found a few times. The chain couples TRBV21-1 to TRBJ2-3; the D call TRBD2 from the table was never checked on the DNA. TRBV21-1 represents a pseudogene. The CDR3 length is 13 residues. CDR3 amino acids: CASILDSTDTQYF. CDR3 DNA: TGTGCCAGCATACTAGATAGCACAGATACGCAGTATTTT.